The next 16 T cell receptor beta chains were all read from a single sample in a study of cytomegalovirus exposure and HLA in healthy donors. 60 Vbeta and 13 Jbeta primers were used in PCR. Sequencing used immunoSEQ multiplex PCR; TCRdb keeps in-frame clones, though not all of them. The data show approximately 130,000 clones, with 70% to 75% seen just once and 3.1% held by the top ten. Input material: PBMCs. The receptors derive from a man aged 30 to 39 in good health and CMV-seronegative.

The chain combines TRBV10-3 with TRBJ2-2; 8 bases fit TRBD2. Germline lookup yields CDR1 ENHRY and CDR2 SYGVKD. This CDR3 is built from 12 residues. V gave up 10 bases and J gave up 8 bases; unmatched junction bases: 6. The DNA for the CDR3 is TGTGCCACAGAAGCGGGGGCTGGGGAGCTGTTTTTT. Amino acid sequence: CATEAGAGELFF.

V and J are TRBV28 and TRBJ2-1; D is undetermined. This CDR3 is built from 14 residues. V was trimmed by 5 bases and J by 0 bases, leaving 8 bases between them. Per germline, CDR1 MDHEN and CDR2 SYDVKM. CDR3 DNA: TGTGCCAGCAGTCCGCCTATCTCCTACAATGAGCAGTTCTTC. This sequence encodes CASSPPISYNEQFF.

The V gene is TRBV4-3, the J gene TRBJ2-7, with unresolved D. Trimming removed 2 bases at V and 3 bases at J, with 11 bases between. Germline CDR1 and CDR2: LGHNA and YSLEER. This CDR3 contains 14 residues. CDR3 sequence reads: CASSQKWPLYEQYF. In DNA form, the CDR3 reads TGCGCCAGCAGCCAAAAATGGCCCCTCTACGAGCAGTACTTC.

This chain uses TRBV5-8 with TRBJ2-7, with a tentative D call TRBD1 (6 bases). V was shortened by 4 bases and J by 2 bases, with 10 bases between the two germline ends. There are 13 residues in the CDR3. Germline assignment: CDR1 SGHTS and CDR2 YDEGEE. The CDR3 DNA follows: TGTGCCAGCAGCCCCAGGGGTCCCTACGAGCAGTACTTC. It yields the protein CASSPRGPYEQYF.

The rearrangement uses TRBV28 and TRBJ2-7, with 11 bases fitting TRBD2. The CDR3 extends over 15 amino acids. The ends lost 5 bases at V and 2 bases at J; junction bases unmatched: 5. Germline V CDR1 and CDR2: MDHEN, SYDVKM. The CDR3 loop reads CASSMGLAVTYEQYF. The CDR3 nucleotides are TGTGCCAGCAGTATGGGACTAGCGGTAACCTACGAGCAGTACTTC.

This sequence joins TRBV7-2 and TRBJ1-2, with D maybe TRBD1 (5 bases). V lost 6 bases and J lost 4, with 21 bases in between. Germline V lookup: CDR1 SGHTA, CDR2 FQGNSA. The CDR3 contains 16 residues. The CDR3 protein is CASRTRTGSLSYGYTF. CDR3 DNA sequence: TGTGCCAGCAGAACACGTACAGGATCCCTGTCCTATGGCTACACCTTC.

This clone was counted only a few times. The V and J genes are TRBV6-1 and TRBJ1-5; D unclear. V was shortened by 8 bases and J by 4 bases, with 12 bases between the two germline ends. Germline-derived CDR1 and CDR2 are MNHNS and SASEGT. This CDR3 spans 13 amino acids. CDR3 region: CASSQVLNQPQHF. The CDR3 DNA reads TGTGCCAGCTCTCAGGTGCTTAATCAGCCCCAGCATTTT.

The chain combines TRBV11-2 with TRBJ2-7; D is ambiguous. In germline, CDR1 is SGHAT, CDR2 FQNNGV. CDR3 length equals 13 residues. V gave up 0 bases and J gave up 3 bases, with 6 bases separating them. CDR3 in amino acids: CASSLEFVYEQYF. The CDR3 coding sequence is TGTGCCAGCAGCTTAGAATTCGTCTACGAGCAGTACTTC.

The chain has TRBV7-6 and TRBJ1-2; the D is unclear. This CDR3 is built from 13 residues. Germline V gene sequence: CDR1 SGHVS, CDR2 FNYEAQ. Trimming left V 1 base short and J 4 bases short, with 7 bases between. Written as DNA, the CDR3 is TGTGCCAGCAGCTTAGGAGGAAGCTATGGCTACACCTTC. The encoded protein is CASSLGGSYGYTF.

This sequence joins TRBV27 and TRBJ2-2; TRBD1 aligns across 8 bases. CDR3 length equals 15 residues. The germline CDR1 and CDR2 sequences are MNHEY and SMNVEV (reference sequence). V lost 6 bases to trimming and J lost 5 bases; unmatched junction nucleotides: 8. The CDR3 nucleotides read TGTGCCAGCAGACCGACCGGGACAGGAACCGGGGAGCTGTTTTTT. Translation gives CASRPTGTGTGELFF.

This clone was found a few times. CDR3 nucleotide sequence: TGTGCCAGCAGTTGGACGACAGCGAACACCGGGGAGCTGTTTTTT. Translating it yields CASSWTTANTGELFF. The chain employs TRBV6-1 and TRBJ2-2; TRBD1 might be the D (5 bases). The germline gives CDR1 MNHNS, CDR2 SASEGT. Trimming took 5 bases from V and 0 from J, leaving 10 bases between them. The CDR3 has 15 amino acids.

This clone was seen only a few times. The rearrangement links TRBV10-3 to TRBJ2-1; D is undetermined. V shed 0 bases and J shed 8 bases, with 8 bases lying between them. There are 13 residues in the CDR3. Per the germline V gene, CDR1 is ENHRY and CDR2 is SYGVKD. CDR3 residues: CAISESNGHEQFF. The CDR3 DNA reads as TGTGCCATCAGTGAGTCGAATGGGCATGAGCAGTTCTTC.

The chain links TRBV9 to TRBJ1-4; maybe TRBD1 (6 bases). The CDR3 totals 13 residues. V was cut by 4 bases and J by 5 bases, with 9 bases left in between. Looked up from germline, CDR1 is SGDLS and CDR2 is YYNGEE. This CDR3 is CASSTGQNEKLFF. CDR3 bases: TGTGCCAGCAGCACAGGACAGAATGAAAAACTGTTTTTT.

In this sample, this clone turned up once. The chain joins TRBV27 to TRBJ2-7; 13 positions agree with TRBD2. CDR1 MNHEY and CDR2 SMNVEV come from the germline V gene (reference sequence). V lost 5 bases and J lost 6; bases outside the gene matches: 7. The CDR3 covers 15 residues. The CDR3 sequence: CASSGRLAGGLEQYF. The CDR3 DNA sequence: TGTGCCAGCAGTGGGCGACTAGCGGGAGGTCTCGAGCAGTACTTC.

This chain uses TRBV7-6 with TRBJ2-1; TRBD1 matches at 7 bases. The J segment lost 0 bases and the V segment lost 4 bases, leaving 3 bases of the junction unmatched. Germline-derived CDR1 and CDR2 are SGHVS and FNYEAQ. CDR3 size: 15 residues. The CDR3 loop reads CASSSSGGSYNEQFF. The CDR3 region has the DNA TGTGCCAGCAGCTCGTCAGGGGGCTCCTACAATGAGCAGTTCTTC.

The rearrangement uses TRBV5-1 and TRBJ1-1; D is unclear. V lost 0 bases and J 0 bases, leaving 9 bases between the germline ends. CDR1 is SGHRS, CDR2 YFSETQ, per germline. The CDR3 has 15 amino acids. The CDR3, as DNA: TGCGCCAGCAGCTTGGCCACGGGTATGAACACTGAAGCTTTCTTT. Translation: CASSLATGMNTEAFF.